The next 32 T cell receptor beta chains were all read from a single sample in a study of T cells in localized non-small cell lung cancer. Profiled with immunoSEQ multiplex PCR; TCRdb holds only in-frame clones, not every one. The sample contains 64,000 or so clones, about nine tenths of which appear only once. The sequencing here drew on peripheral blood, taken before any cancer treatment. These TCRs come from a woman between 35 and 75 years old with stage I lung adenocarcinoma.

The chain joins TRBV28 to TRBJ1-1, with D unresolved. The CDR3 consists of 14 residues. Germline CDR1 MDHEN, CDR2 SYDVKM. The germline V and J ends were trimmed by 4 bases and 0 bases, with 9 bases remaining between them. The CDR3 nucleotides read TGTGCCAGCAGTTCTCCGACGGTGAACACTGAAGCTTTCTTT. The encoded protein is CASSSPTVNTEAFF.

The chain recombines TRBV30 with TRBJ1-5; tentative D call: TRBD1 (6 bases). Germline V gene lookup returns CDR1 GTSNPN and CDR2 SVGIG (reference sequence). Trimming took off 0 bases at V and 1 base at J, with 13 bases between the two ends. This CDR3 spans 16 amino acids. As DNA, the CDR3 is TGTGCCTGGAGTGTATCCAGGGGAGGGAGCAATCAGCCCCAGCATTTT. It is translated as CAWSVSRGGSNQPQHF.

V is TRBV7-9 and J is TRBJ2-7; 9 bases agree with TRBD1. This CDR3 is 17 amino acids long. CDR1 is SEHNR, CDR2 FQNEAQ, per germline (reference sequence). V dropped 4 bases and J dropped 2; count of bases not matched to a gene: 12. The CDR3 bases are TGTGCCAGCAGCTCGTCCCGGGACAGGGTACAAGCCTACGAGCAGTACTTC. This sequence encodes CASSSSRDRVQAYEQYF.

The J gene is TRBJ2-3, the V gene TRBV29-1; D gene unclear. CDR3 length equals 10 residues. Looked up from germline, CDR1 is SQVTM and CDR2 is ANQGSEA. With 8 bases removed from V and 3 bases from J, the gap between germline ends came to 6 bases. CDR3 DNA sequence: TGCAGCCTACGTACAGATACGCAGTATTTT. This codes for CSLRTDTQYF.

The genes are TRBV6-5 and TRBJ2-7; the D gene is possibly TRBD2 (5 bases). The V end lost 2 bases, the J end lost 2 bases, and 13 bases lay between the germline ends. This CDR3 is 15 amino acids long. Per germline, CDR1 MNHEY and CDR2 SVGAGI. The CDR3: CASSYHGGSTYEQYF. The CDR3 coding sequence is TGTGCCAGCAGTTACCACGGAGGATCTACCTACGAGCAGTACTTC.

The genes are TRBV2 and TRBJ1-1; the match to TRBD1 covers 10 bases. Germline CDR1 is SNHLY and CDR2 is FYNNEI. V shed 6 bases, J shed 7 bases, and the junction held 11 bases outside the gene matches. CDR3 length: 15 amino acids. DNA for the CDR3: TGTGCCAGCAGGAAAGCGACAGGGGGCGTATTTGAAGCTTTCTTT. Residues: CASRKATGGVFEAFF. The complete variable domain, with remaining parts taken from reference TRBV2 and TRBJ1-1, reads EPEVTQTPSHQVTQMGQEVILRCVPISNHLYFYWYRQILGQKVEFLVSFYNNEISEKSEIFDDQFSVERPDGSNFTLKIRSTKLEDSAMYFCASRKATGGVFEAFFGQGTRLTVV.

The chain recombines TRBV30 with TRBJ1-1; D call uncertain. CDR1 GTSNPN and CDR2 SVGIG come from the germline V gene (reference sequence). The ends were cut back, 2 bases at V and 4 bases at J, with 11 bases in the middle. The CDR3 loop spans 13 amino acids. CDR3 sequence reads: CAWSSRPGTEAFF. Here the CDR3 DNA reads TGTGCCTGGAGTTCCCGACCAGGCACTGAAGCTTTCTTT.

The V call is TRBV28, the J call TRBJ1-1, with 7 nucleotides matching TRBD1. Germline CDR1 is MDHEN and CDR2 is SYDVKM. CDR3 length equals 11 residues. CDR3 sequence reads: CAAGVVRGAFF. CDR3 nucleotide sequence: TGTGCAGCAGGTGTTGTCAGGGGGGCTTTCTTT.

The rearrangement links TRBV9 to TRBJ1-2; tentatively, D is TRBD1 (5 bases). CDR1 and CDR2 from the germline V gene are SGDLS and YYNGEE. V was trimmed by 0 bases and J by 8 bases, leaving 14 bases between them. CDR3 size: 14 residues. CDR3: CASSVGREDRGYTF. CDR3 coding DNA: TGTGCCAGCAGCGTAGGCAGGGAGGACCGGGGCTACACCTTC.

The chain joins TRBV19 to TRBJ1-5; no reliable D call. Trimming took 4 bases from V and 4 from J, leaving 5 bases between them. The CDR3 has 12 amino acids. Germline assignment: CDR1 LNHDA and CDR2 SQIVND (reference sequence). Written as DNA, the CDR3 is TGTGCCAGTAGTAACGGAAATCAGCCCCAGCATTTT. Translating gives CASSNGNQPQHF.

The genes are TRBV12-5 and TRBJ2-5; D perhaps matches TRBD1 (5 bases). Deletions cut 5 bases from V and 2 bases from J, with 12 bases between. There are 14 residues in the CDR3. Germline CDR1 LGHNT, CDR2 FRNRAP. CDR3 sequence reads: CASGDDSRQETQYF. The CDR3, as DNA: TGTGCTAGTGGTGACGACAGCCGGCAAGAGACCCAGTACTTC.

This chain uses TRBV7-2 with TRBJ2-1; 9 bases map to TRBD2. Germline values: CDR1 SGHTA, CDR2 FQGNSA. The V segment lost 2 bases and the J segment 1 base; nucleotides outside the gene matches: 9. CDR3 length: 18 residues. The CDR3 coding sequence is TGTGCCAGCAGCTTACCCCGGGGTAGCGGGGGATCCTACAATGAGCAGTTCTTC. Protein sequence: CASSLPRGSGGSYNEQFF.

This clone occurred a few times. V is TRBV21-1 and J is TRBJ2-7; the table calls TRBD1, which could not be checked here. TRBV21-1 is noted as a pseudogene. The CDR3 is 16 amino acids. The CDR3 loop is CASSKERDRGSYEQYF. The CDR3 DNA is TGTGCCAGCAGCAAAGAACGGGACAGGGGTTCTTACGAGCAGTACTTC.

This chain links TRBV29-1 with TRBJ2-1; 11 nucleotides line up with TRBD2. CDR3 length: 14 amino acids. CDR1 and CDR2 from the germline V gene are SQVTM and ANQGSEA. V trimming: 2 bases; J trimming: 8 bases; junction bases outside the gene matches: 5. The DNA for the CDR3 is TGCAGCGTTGAAATAGCGGGAGGGCCAGATGAGCAGTTCTTC. The encoded protein is CSVEIAGGPDEQFF.

V and J are TRBV28 and TRBJ2-7, with 7 bases lining up with TRBD2. J lost 2 bases, V lost 7 bases, and 5 bases had no gene match. There are 13 residues in the CDR3. CDR1 and CDR2 (germline): MDHEN, SYDVKM. Here the CDR3 reads CASIGRGTYEQYF. The CDR3 coding sequence is TGTGCCAGCATAGGGAGGGGAACCTACGAGCAGTACTTC. Variable domain in full (rest from reference TRBV28 and TRBJ2-7): DVKVTQSSRYLVKRTGEKVFLECVQDMDHENMFWYRQDPGLGLRLIYFSYDVKMKEKGDIPEGYSVSREKKERFSLILESASTNQTSMYLCASIGRGTYEQYFGPGTRLTVT.

The rearrangement joins TRBV19 to TRBJ1-1, with D unclear. V was shortened by 1 base and J by 1 base, with 7 bases between the two germline ends. Germline loops: CDR1 LNHDA, CDR2 SQIVND (reference sequence). This CDR3 is 14 amino acids long. The DNA for the CDR3 is TGTGCCAGTAGTATAGGCCAGGAGAACACTGAAGCTTTCTTT. Its protein is CASSIGQENTEAFF.

In this sample, this clone turned up once. V usage is TRBV6-1 and J usage is TRBJ2-3; D is uncertain. This CDR3 comprises 16 residues. Trimming removed 1 base from V and 4 bases from J, with 15 bases in between. From germline, CDR1 is MNHNS and CDR2 SASEGT. CDR3 sequence (DNA): TGTGCCAGCAGTGAAGGATTCCCCCACTCTCCAGATACGCAGTATTTT. Protein product: CASSEGFPHSPDTQYF.

The rearrangement uses TRBV6-1 and TRBJ1-1; 7 nucleotides agree with TRBD1. V dropped 3 bases and J dropped 1; count of bases not matched to a gene: 14. Germline V gene lookup returns CDR1 MNHNS and CDR2 SASEGT. The CDR3 sequence is 18 residues long. CDR3 sequence reads: CASSEQGGTVLKNTEAFF. The CDR3 region has the DNA TGTGCCAGCAGTGAGCAGGGGGGGACAGTTCTTAAGAACACTGAAGCTTTCTTT.

The genes are TRBV11-2 and TRBJ2-3; D might be TRBD2 (6 bases). The germline gives CDR1 SGHAT, CDR2 FQNNGV. Trimming removed 8 bases at V and 0 bases at J, with 12 bases between. This CDR3 region has 14 residues. The CDR3: CASGLGGSTDTQYF. CDR3 in DNA: TGTGCCAGCGGGTTGGGGGGAAGCACAGATACGCAGTATTTT.

The V gene is TRBV6-5, the J gene TRBJ2-1, with D perhaps TRBD2 (6 bases). The germline V and J ends were trimmed by 3 bases and 1 base, with 10 bases remaining between them. This CDR3 spans 15 amino acids. Germline CDR1 reads MNHEY; CDR2 reads SVGAGI. The CDR3 DNA is TGTGCCAGCAGTTATCCGGGAGCGTCCTACAATGAGCAGTTCTTC. Translated: CASSYPGASYNEQFF.

The chain carries TRBV2 and TRBJ1-3; no reliable D call. The CDR3 consists of 12 residues. Trimming pared 7 bases from V and 4 bases from J, leaving 8 bases between. Germline CDR1 is SNHLY and CDR2 is FYNNEI. DNA of the CDR3: TGTGCCAGCACCCCCTTGGGAAACACCATATATTTT. Residues: CASTPLGNTIYF.

Here the CDR3 reads CATSRTGTVDAFF. The CDR3 coding sequence is TGTGCCACCAGCAGGACAGGGACGGTTGATGCTTTCTTT. The V and J genes are TRBV15 and TRBJ1-1; 7 nucleotides align to TRBD1. V lost 3 bases to trimming and J lost 11 bases; unmatched junction nucleotides: 9. This CDR3 spans 13 amino acids. The germline V gene encodes CDR1 LNHNV and CDR2 YYDKDF (reference sequence).

This clone was detected a few times. This chain links TRBV19 with TRBJ2-7, with TRBD1 matching 8 bases. The V and J ends lost 10 bases and 4 bases, in that order; junction bases with no gene match: 9. CDR3 length equals 13 residues. CDR1 and CDR2 (germline): LNHDA, SQIVND (reference sequence). The CDR3, as DNA: TGTGCCACTGAGGACAGGGTGGCTTACGAGCAGTACTTC. Its translation is CATEDRVAYEQYF.

V gene TRBV7-2 combines with J gene TRBJ2-3, with unresolved D. V was pared by 5 bases and J by 8 bases, with 11 bases between. CDR3 length: 12 residues. From germline, CDR1 is SGHTA and CDR2 FQGNSA. The CDR3 region is CASSRTTGTQYF. Here the CDR3 DNA reads TGTGCCAGCAGCCGCACTACCGGTACGCAGTATTTT.

V and J are TRBV19 and TRBJ1-5, with D hard to call. V was shortened by 3 bases and J by 6 bases, with 9 bases between the two germline ends. This CDR3 comprises 13 residues. Germline V gene sequence: CDR1 LNHDA, CDR2 SQIVND (reference sequence). The DNA of the CDR3 is TGTGCCAGTAGTATTCACCCGCGTCAGCCCCAGCATTTT. As protein: CASSIHPRQPQHF.

This clone occurred once. V is TRBV4-3 and J is TRBJ2-6; D gene uncertain. V was clipped by 1 base and J by 0 bases, with 4 bases between them. In germline, CDR1 is LGHNA, CDR2 YSLEER. The CDR3 covers 15 residues. CDR3 sequence reads: CASSQGNSGANVLTF. The CDR3 nucleotides are TGCGCCAGCAGCCAAGGTAACTCTGGGGCCAACGTCCTGACTTTC.

V gene TRBV10-1 combines with J gene TRBJ2-5, with a possible D match to TRBD2 (5 bases). The V and J ends lost 4 bases and 2 bases respectively, with 8 bases between them. The CDR3 is 13 amino acids. Per germline, CDR1 WNHNN and CDR2 SYGVQD (reference sequence). For the CDR3, the DNA is TGCGCCAGCAGTGTCCGGGGTCAAGAGACCCAGTACTTC. Amino acids: CASSVRGQETQYF.

The rearrangement joins TRBV19 to TRBJ2-2, with 10 bases lining up with TRBD1. Trimming took 5 bases from V and 4 from J; bases not matched to a gene: 4. The CDR3 loop spans 15 amino acids. In germline, CDR1 is LNHDA, CDR2 SQIVND (reference sequence). The CDR3 loop reads CASSAGTGVTGELFF. The CDR3 DNA sequence: TGTGCCAGTAGTGCCGGGACAGGGGTCACCGGGGAGCTGTTTTTT. Combining the CDR3 with reference TRBV19 and TRBJ2-2 gives the whole variable domain DGGITQSPKYLFRKEGQNVTLSCEQNLNHDAMYWYRQDPGQGLRLIYYSQIVNDFQKGDIAEGYSVSREKKESFPLTVTSAQKNPTAFYLCASSAGTGVTGELFFGEGSRLTVL.

V usage is TRBV30 and J usage is TRBJ2-1; 9 bases map to TRBD2. The V and J ends lost 3 bases and 0 bases, in that order; junction bases with no gene match: 12. Germline lookup yields CDR1 GTSNPN and CDR2 SVGIG (reference sequence). The CDR3 has 18 amino acids. CDR3 protein: CAWRRGLAFPSSYNEQFF. The DNA for the CDR3 is TGTGCCTGGAGGCGGGGACTAGCCTTCCCCAGCTCCTACAATGAGCAGTTCTTC.

The chain couples TRBV28 to TRBJ1-3; D is perhaps TRBD1 (6 bases). Trimming took off 0 bases at V and 0 bases at J, with 9 bases between the two ends. Looked up from germline, CDR1 is MDHEN and CDR2 is SYDVKM. This CDR3 region has 16 residues. CDR3 nucleotide sequence: TGTGCCAGCAGTTTATGGGCAGGGGACTCTGGAAACACCATATATTTT. It yields the protein CASSLWAGDSGNTIYF.

This clone appeared once. The chain combines TRBV19 with TRBJ1-2; D ambiguous. The germline CDR1 and CDR2 sequences are LNHDA and SQIVND (reference sequence). The CDR3 length is 12 residues. Trimming removed 7 bases at V and 2 bases at J, with 8 bases between. CDR3 nucleotide sequence: TGTGCCAGTAAAGCAGGCAACTATGGCTACACCTTC. It specifies CASKAGNYGYTF. Supplemented by reference TRBV19 and TRBJ1-2, the full variable domain reads DGGITQSPKYLFRKEGQNVTLSCEQNLNHDAMYWYRQDPGQGLRLIYYSQIVNDFQKGDIAEGYSVSREKKESFPLTVTSAQKNPTAFYLCASKAGNYGYTFGSGTRLTVV.

CDR3 DNA: TGTGCCAGCAGTTTAGCGGGAGCGTACCAAGAGACCCAGTACTTC. As protein: CASSLAGAYQETQYF. The rearrangement uses TRBV6-6 and TRBJ2-5, with 9 bases that match TRBD2. Germline V gene data show CDR1 as MNHNY and CDR2 as SVGAGI (reference sequence). The CDR3 is 15 amino acids. V lost 4 bases and J lost 0; bases outside the gene matches: 3.